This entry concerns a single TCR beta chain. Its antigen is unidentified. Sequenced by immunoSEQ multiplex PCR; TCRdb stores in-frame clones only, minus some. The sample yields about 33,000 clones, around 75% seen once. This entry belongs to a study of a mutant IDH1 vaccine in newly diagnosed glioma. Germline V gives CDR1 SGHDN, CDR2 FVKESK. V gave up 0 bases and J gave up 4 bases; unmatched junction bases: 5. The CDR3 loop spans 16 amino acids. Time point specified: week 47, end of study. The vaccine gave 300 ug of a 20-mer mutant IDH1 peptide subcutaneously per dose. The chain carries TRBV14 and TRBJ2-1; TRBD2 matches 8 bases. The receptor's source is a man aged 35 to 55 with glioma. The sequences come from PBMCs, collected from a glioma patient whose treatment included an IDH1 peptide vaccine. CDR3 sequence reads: CASSQETGGRYNEQFF. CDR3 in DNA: TGTGCCAGCAGCCAAGAGACGGGAGGGAGGTACAATGAGCAGTTCTTC.